Sequencing of this TCR beta chain was carried out in a study of neurological immune-mediated disorders. MiXCR, run by TCRdb on the 5' RACE reads, gives a single entry per CDR3 protein. The sample lists about 65,000 distinct CDR3 sequences; around 4% were seen once. The V end lost 8 bases, the J end lost 4 bases, and 14 bases lay between the germline ends. Germline V lookup: CDR1 SEHNR, CDR2 FQNEAQ (reference sequence). CDR3 length: 13 residues. The chain combines TRBV7-9 with TRBJ1-1, with unresolved D. The TCR comes from a man aged 50 to 59 with multiple sclerosis. Specimen: PBMCs. This CDR3 is CASPGSPVTEAFF. The DNA of the CDR3 is TGTGCCAGCCCGGGATCACCAGTCACTGAAGCTTTCTTT.